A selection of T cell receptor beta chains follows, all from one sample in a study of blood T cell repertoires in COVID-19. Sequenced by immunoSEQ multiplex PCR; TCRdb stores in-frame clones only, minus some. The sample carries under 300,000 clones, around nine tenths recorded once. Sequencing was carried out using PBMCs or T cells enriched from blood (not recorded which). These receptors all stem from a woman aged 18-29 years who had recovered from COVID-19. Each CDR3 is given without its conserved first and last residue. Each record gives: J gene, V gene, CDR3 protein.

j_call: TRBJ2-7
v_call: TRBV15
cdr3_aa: ATSRDPQGYEQY

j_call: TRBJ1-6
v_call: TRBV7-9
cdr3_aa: ASSLATTYNSPLH

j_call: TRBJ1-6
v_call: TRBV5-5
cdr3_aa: ASSQQGNHNSPLH

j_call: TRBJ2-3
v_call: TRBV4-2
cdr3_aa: ASSQDGLRDAKDTQY

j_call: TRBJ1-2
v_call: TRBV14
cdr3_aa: ASSQVRDWGDYT

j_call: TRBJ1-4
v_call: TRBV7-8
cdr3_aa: ASSLTRENEKLF

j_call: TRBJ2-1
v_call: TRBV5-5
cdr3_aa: ASSLVARGEQF

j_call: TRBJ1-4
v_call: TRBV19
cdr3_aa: ASSPGTGGFEKLF

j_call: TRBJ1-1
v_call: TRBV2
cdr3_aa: ASSFVGEDTEAF

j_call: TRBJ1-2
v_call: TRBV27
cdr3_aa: ASSPHGAYGYT

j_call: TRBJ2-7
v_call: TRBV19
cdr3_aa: ASRQGRRYEQY

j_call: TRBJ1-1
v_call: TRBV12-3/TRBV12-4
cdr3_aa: ASSPRSNTEAF

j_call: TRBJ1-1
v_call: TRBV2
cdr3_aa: ASSGTGGGWSNTEAF

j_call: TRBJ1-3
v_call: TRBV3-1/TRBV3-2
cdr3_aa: ASSPFTGSGNTIY

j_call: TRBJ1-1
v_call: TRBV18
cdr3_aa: ASSPSGGNTEAF

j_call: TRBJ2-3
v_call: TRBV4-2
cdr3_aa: ASSLGQGRADTQY

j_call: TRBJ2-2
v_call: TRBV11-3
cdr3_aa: ASSLGLPRTGFSGELF

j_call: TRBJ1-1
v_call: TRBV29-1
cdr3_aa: SAERGAGTEAF

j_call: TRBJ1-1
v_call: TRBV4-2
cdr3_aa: ASSPRTGNTEAF

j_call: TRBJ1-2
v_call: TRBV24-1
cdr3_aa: ATSEGGTGNGYT

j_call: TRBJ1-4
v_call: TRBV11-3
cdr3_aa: ASSSAAGGLF

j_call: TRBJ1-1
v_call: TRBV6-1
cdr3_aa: ASSAGWGRLNTEAF

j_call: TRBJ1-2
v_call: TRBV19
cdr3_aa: ASKKQGPDYGYT

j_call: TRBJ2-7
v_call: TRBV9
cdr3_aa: ASSAWGDSPGEEQY

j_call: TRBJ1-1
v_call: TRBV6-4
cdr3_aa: ASSVTQNTEAF

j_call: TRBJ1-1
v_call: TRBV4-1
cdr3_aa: ASSRIIGGNTEAF

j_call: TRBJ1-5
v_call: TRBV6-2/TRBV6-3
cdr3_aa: ASSYGTGEAQPQH

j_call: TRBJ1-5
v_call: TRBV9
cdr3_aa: ASGGQGNQPQH

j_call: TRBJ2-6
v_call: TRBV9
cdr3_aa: ASSPHRGLSSGANVLT

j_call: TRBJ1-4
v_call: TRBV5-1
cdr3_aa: ASSLGQSATNEKLF

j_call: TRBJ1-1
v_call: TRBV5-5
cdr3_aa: ASSPFNTEAF

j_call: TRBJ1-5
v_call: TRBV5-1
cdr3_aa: ASSLVGGDQPQH

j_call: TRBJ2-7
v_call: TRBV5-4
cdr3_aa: ASSLGGLAGEYEQY

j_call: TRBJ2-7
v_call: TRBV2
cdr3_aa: ASRRSYEQY

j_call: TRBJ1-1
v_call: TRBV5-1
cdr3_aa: ASSLGRRGPNTEAF

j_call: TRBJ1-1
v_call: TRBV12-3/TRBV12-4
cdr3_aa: ASTQGYHTEAF

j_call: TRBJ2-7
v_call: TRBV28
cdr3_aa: ASTPTGTSGRINEQY

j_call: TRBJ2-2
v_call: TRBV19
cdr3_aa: ASTEKGQKVNTGELF

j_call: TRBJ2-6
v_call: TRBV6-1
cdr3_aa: ASSDWLAGASGANVLT

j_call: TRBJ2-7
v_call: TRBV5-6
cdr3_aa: ASSSLSPEQY

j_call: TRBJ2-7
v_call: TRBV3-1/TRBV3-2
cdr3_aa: ASSSTSGGIYEQY

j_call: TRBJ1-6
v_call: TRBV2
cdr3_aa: ASTGRGMHSPLH

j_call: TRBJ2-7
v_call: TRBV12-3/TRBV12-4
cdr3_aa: ASTLDSSYEQY

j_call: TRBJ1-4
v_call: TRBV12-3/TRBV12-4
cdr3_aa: ASRLQGIEKLF

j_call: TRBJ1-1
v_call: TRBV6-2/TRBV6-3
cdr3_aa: ASSYSPTDRGGVEAF

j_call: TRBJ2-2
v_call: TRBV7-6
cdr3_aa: ASSLRGGADTGELF

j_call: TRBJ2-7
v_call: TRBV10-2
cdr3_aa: ASSLSGQGEQY

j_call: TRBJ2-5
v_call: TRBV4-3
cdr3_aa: ASSQEPAGGRDQTQY

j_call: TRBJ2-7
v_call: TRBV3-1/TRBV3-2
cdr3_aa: ASSRYDGTAKSYEQY